Listed below are T cell receptor beta chains from one sample, sequenced in a study of T-cell reconstitution after alpha-beta-depleted transplantation in children. MiXCR, applied by TCRdb to the PCR reads, yields one record per CDR3 protein. Here the sample spans roughly 300,000 distinct CDR3 sequences, roughly 12% being singletons. The sample was peripheral blood, taken 180 days after TCRalphabeta/CD19-depleted stem cell transplant. The receptors shown here come from a male patient between 2 and 10 years old who had a stem cell transplant for chronic granulomatous disease, so the T cells may come from the graft donor. CDR3s leave out the opening cysteine and the closing phenylalanine or tryptophan.

TRBJ1-2,TRBV18,ASSGQGVMDGYT
TRBJ2-2,TRBV28,ASTSHSGSTGELF
TRBJ1-2,TRBV7-6,ASSLGEQGANYGYT
TRBJ2-2,TRBV12-3/TRBV12-4,ASRLGGGPNTGELF
TRBJ2-2,TRBV12-3/TRBV12-4,ASSLRAGGGSGELF
TRBJ2-7,TRBV29-1,SVEYGTHEQY
TRBJ2-3,TRBV6-5,ASSYSSGEGGQY
TRBJ2-1,TRBV5-1,ASSFAWGSSYNEQF
TRBJ2-7,TRBV7-2,ASSTRPEYYEQY
TRBJ2-7,TRBV5-1,ASSSAAGISYEQY
TRBJ2-2,TRBV11-2,ASSLGSTGGRSPGELF
TRBJ1-1,TRBV13,ASSPTGKNTEAF
TRBJ2-2,TRBV7-3,ASSLYGRSTTGELF
TRBJ1-5,TRBV28,ASSTDRLAYQPQH
TRBJ1-1,TRBV5-5,ASSPGLGEAEAF
TRBJ1-2,TRBV20-1,SGAGDGGYT
TRBJ1-4,TRBV6-2/TRBV6-3,ASSSPGQRNEKLF
TRBJ1-1,TRBV12-3/TRBV12-4,ASSLQGATEAF
TRBJ2-3,TRBV2,ASSDERGVLRTSTDTQY
TRBJ1-2,TRBV5-5,ASSLGQGTGDGYT
TRBJ1-6,TRBV6-1,ASREQGERSPLH
TRBJ2-7,TRBV20-1,SAYPLSGGAYEQY
TRBJ2-2,TRBV5-6,ASSSPTSAFNTGELF
TRBJ1-1,TRBV29-1,SVEVGGKTEAF
TRBJ2-3,TRBV6-4,ASSDKVGGTDTQY
TRBJ2-5,TRBV20-1,SANPVSGVQETQY
TRBJ1-2,TRBV29-1,SVVLRDRVNYGYT
TRBJ2-1,TRBV7-2,ASSLAGRANEQF
TRBJ2-5,TRBV28,ASKIGGGETQY
TRBJ2-1,TRBV20-1,SASEFRSPSYNEQF
TRBJ2-1,TRBV5-4,ASSFAGGAYNEQF
TRBJ2-7,TRBV28,ASQGQPYEQY
TRBJ2-1,TRBV7-8,ASSPAASGGNEQF
TRBJ2-7,TRBV19,ASSIAGGSYEQY
TRBJ2-3,TRBV3-1,ASSQGTGRNTQY
TRBJ2-4,TRBV7-9,ASSLSWGGFAKNIQY
TRBJ2-7,TRBV28,ASSFSGQGRYEQY
TRBJ2-7,TRBV19,ASSMRRGAEQY
TRBJ1-2,TRBV12-3/TRBV12-4,ASRTTGAAESYT
TRBJ2-3,TRBV6-5,ASSYLGGTQY
TRBJ2-1,TRBV9,ASSVAGGPTNEQF
TRBJ2-3,TRBV24-1,ATSEATGKAQY
TRBJ2-5,TRBV4-1,ASSRSTGQETQY
TRBJ1-3,TRBV20-1,SAKNSPSGNTIY
TRBJ2-1,TRBV18,ASSPPQLKRF
TRBJ2-3,TRBV7-2,ASSFAWQGTNTQY
TRBJ2-5,TRBV7-2,ASSLDRAKETQY
TRBJ1-1,TRBV4-3,ASSRQQGYTEAF
TRBJ1-4,TRBV29-1,SVGVQGVGEKLF
TRBJ2-1,TRBV28,ASGWAILGNEQF